This T cell receptor beta chain is drawn from a study of blood T cell repertoires in COVID-19. Study summary: Acute and convalescent COVID-19 specimens originated in the United States, Italy and Spain. T cells, B-cell-depleted T cells, or PBMCs provided the cDNA or gDNA that served as material.

The sample holds one count of this clone. Per the original data handling: Amplifying reference gene primers gave estimates of nucleated cell counts. Data came from immunoSEQ multiplex PCR; TCRdb stores just in-frame clones and leaves some out. V and J calls and clone size are as listed in that table; D and trimming were resolved from the DNA. The table has about 250,000 clones, almost 90% seen once. V was trimmed by 0 bases and J by 8 bases, leaving 10 bases between them. Germline V gives CDR1 MNHNY, CDR2 SVGAGI (reference sequence). This CDR3 region has 13 residues. The sample was peripheral blood. The chain joins TRBV6-6 to TRBJ1-1; D is ambiguous. This clonotype originated in a man aged 80 or over with acute or convalescent COVID-19. CDR3 residues: CASSYSLGAEAFF. CDR3 in DNA: TGTGCCAGCAGTTACTCGCTCGGTGCGGAAGCTTTCTTT.